This T cell receptor beta chain was recovered during a study of blood T cells in healthy people across ages. Findings and limits, study-wide: TCR beta diversity was tightly associated with the proportion of naive T cells. Roughly linear declines in TCR beta diversity per million T cells occurred with age.

A second 7 to 11 cycle PCR used barcoded and J-beta primers. TCRdb processed the 5' RACE reads anew with MiXCR; each CDR3 protein has one entry. The repertoire holds over 500,000 distinct CDR3 sequences, more than 45% seen once, with approximately 15% in the top ten. As to this clonotype: What it binds is not known.

Between the trimmed V and J ends, which lost 7 bases and 2 bases, there was a span of 10 bases. The CDR3 consists of 13 residues. Germline V lookup: CDR1 ENHRY, CDR2 SYGVKD. The study drew donors from healthy Caucasian individuals in Russia aged roughly 6 to 90. V gene TRBV10-3 combines with J gene TRBJ2-3, with D perhaps TRBD1 or TRBD2 (5 bases each). The sequencing input was blood. The receptor's source is a woman of 80 years or more in good health. Written as DNA, the CDR3 is TGTGCCATCACCCGGGGCCCCACAGATACGCAGTATTTT. Protein: CAITRGPTDTQYF.